This T cell receptor (beta chain) was captured in a study of cytomegalovirus exposure and HLA in healthy donors. Comments on this clone: Its antigen is still unknown.

In the PCR, 60 Vbeta and 13 Jbeta primers were used. TCRdb's copy holds only in-frame clones and misses some; the assay was immunoSEQ multiplex PCR. Of around 300,000 clones listed, roughly two thirds are singletons. Findings and caveats of the study: In vitro, a few CMV-associated chains proved specific for CMV antigens. A later analysis showed HLA-associated TCR beta chains outstripping equally common others in clonal expansion.

With 5 bases clipped from V and 5 bases from J, the junction kept 18 bases outside the gene matches. CDR1 and CDR2 from the germline V gene are SGHRS and YFSETQ. The CDR3 totals 17 residues. This receptor was obtained from a female donor in good health and CMV-seronegative. The sample taken for sequencing was PBMCs. The gene calls are TRBV5-1 and TRBJ1-1, with 7 positions matching TRBD1. The CDR3 coding sequence is TGCGCCAGCAGACCTAACAGGGGTGGGTATAGGGAGACTGAAGCTTTCTTT. Residues: CASRPNRGGYRETEAFF.